This record concerns one TCR beta chain sequence. What it recognizes is unknown. This entry comes from a study of OX40 agonist ivuxolimab in advanced cancers. Study-level points and caveats: The expanded peripheral T cells' antigen specificity was not determined. Doses of 0.1 to 3.0 mg/kg were accompanied by clonal expansion of CD4+ and CD8+ blood T cells by week 6.

Enrollment shut out patients with autoimmune disease history or systemic immunosuppression. Collection of blood occurred at baseline, at cycle 4 day 1, and at cycle 7 day 1. The data were produced by immunoSEQ multiplex PCR, yet TCRdb's version contains in-frame clones alone and is incomplete. In the table there are some 70,000 clones, 80% to 90% of which are singletons. CDR1 is SEHNR, CDR2 FQNEAQ, per germline (reference sequence). Trimming at V came to 4 bases and at J to 7 bases, leaving 8 bases not matched to a gene. The CDR3 runs to 15 residues. This sample comprised CD4+ or CD8+ T cells sorted from blood, obtained in a trial of the OX40 agonist ivuxolimab. This rearrangement joins TRBV7-9 to TRBJ2-2, with 8 nucleotides matching TRBD2. The receptor's source is an adult with an advanced solid tumor such as melanoma, head and neck, liver or kidney cancer. The chain's CDR3 is CASSSPGLGIGELFF. As DNA, the CDR3 is TGTGCCAGCAGCTCGCCGGGACTAGGGATCGGGGAGCTGTTTTTT.